This T cell receptor (beta chain) was observed in a study of blood T cell repertoires in COVID-19 (dated by TCRdb to the early 2020s). At the level of the whole study: Samples from collaborators originated in the United States, Italy and Spain and spanned both the acute and convalescent phases of COVID-19. The material from the prospective study consisted of cDNA or gDNA derived from T cells, B-cell-depleted T cells, or PBMCs. The dataset comprised deeply sampled blood TCRbeta repertoires from subjects exposed to, actively infected with, or recovered from COVID-19. A freely available public database, intended as a resource for researchers studying the immune response to SARS-CoV-2, is where the repertoires were released. Samples came from the ongoing ImmuneRACE study (first 160 participants) plus 1,254 subjects from 6 global collaborators. The sample metadata nearly always contained a de-identified subject ID, COVID-19 status, age in years and sex. Where HLA class I and class II types were available, the types were taken from metadata supplied by the sample provider, not from assay-based typing. Study-wide findings and limitations: The quantity of clinical and demographic metadata differed by source and by participant and was supplied without curation.

The collaborating institutions used their own protocols to collect whole blood in K2EDTA tubes. For TCRbeta analysis, collaborator samples were shipped as frozen whole blood, as isolated PBMCs, or as DNA extracted from either sample type. The CDR3 runs 16 amino acids, cysteine and phenylalanine included. The entry retains the CDR3 DNA only, 48 bases that are in frame from base 1. According to the germline V gene, CDR1 reads MGHRA and CDR2 reads YSYEKL. Ends trimmed: V by 8 bases, J by 8 bases; bases unmatched to a gene: 16. The immunoSEQ Assay, a bias-controlled multiplex PCR, was used to amplify TCRbeta CDR3 regions from genomic DNA. In the paper's pipeline: The number of nucleated cells in each sample was estimated by amplification of reference gene primers within the assay. To quantify the absolute abundance of each unique TCRbeta CDR3 rearrangement, sequence reads were collapsed and filtered. Productive Simpson clonality was computed per sample as the square root of Simpson's diversity index over productive rearrangements. This immuneACCESS table, as held by TCRdb, lists in-frame sequences with V and J called but not all clones. Of the missing ones, under half trace to an unresolved V gene in checked studies; the others have no known cause. For V, J and clone size, that table is used; D and trimming come from the DNA. The sample table contains 65,000 to 85,000 clones; only one count was recorded for around 76% of them. The ten largest clones take up 15% of the sample.

This clone came up a few times. Which antigen it targets is not known. No base qualities exist here, and no much larger clone lies one base off it. Sequenced material: peripheral blood. The receptor comes from a human donor in a cohort sampled during active COVID-19. This chain joins TRBV4-1 to TRBJ2-1; TRBD2 fits 9 bases in the junction. The CDR3 protein is CASHLLAGSNRDEQFF. Here is the DNA: TGCGCCAGCCACCTACTAGCGGGTTCGAACAGGGATGAGCAGTTCTTC.